This T cell receptor (beta chain) was documented in a study of response to subunit inactivated influenza vaccine. Findings of the study overall: There was a suggestion from the authors that each seasonal influenza vaccination recruits few new T cells.

About this clonotype itself: Its cognate antigen is unknown.

Looked up from germline, CDR1 is SGDLS and CDR2 is YYNGEE. The V and J ends lost 6 bases and 0 bases respectively, with 13 bases between them. The CDR3 is 16 amino acids. Each CDR3 protein is one row after TCRdb ran MiXCR on the RT-PCR reads. The sample lists fewer than 250,000 distinct CDR3 sequences, over 13% occurring once. The chain couples TRBV9 to TRBJ2-6; TRBD1 might be the D (7 bases). The sample in question was CD8+ T cells sorted from PBMCs, obtained roughly 5 days after vaccination. The clonotype originates from a man in his forties or fifties who received an inactivated influenza vaccine. Here the CDR3 DNA reads TGTGCCAGCACCGCGGGACAGTTCTCTGGGGCCAACGTCCTGACTTTC. This encodes CASTAGQFSGANVLTF. Full variable domain (rest looked up from reference TRBV9 and TRBJ2-6): DSGVTQTPKHLITATGQRVTLRCSPRSGDLSVYWYQQSLDQGLQFLIQYYNGEERAKGNILERFSAQQFPDLHSELNLSSLELGDSALYFCASTAGQFSGANVLTFGAGSRLTVL.